The 31 T cell receptor beta chains given below trace back to one sample, sequenced in a study of human T cells and chemical hapten exposure. A single record per CDR3 protein comes from TCRdb applying MiXCR to the RACE reads. The data show 50,000 to 65,000 distinct CDR3 sequences, approximately 10% seen once. Time point denoted: pre-sensitization, week 0. Specified treatment: therapeutic diphenylcyclopropenone sensitization with weekly scalp DPC. The sequences come from whole blood, collected in connection with sensitization to the hapten diphenylcyclopropenone (DPC). These receptors were collected from a woman aged 40 to 49 with alopecia areata. Some clones in this sample may be carry-over from other donors' samples.

This clonotype was seen more than once but under ten times. The chain employs TRBV4-1 and TRBJ1-2; tentatively, D is TRBD1 (6 bases). CDR1 is MGHRA and CDR2 is YSYEKL in the germline V gene. The V end lost 6 bases, the J end lost 8 bases, and 13 bases lay between the germline ends. The CDR3 runs 12 residues. The chain's CDR3 is CASRAGVGGYTF. DNA for the CDR3: TGCGCCAGCAGGGCAGGGGTAGGAGGCTACACCTTC.

This clonotype was counted between two and nine times. The chain combines TRBV6-5 with TRBJ2-1; D tentatively fits TRBD1 or TRBD2 (5 bases each). The CDR3 length is 16 residues. Germline-derived CDR1 and CDR2 are MNHEY and SVGAGI. Deletions cut 6 bases from V and 5 bases from J, with 20 bases between. The CDR3 nucleotides read TGTGCCAGCAGCTCACACAGTGGGGACGGGCACAATGAGCAGTTCTTC. As protein: CASSSHSGDGHNEQFF.

This clonotype was seen at least ten times. CDR3 in amino acids: CASSLLAGWDEQFF. The CDR3 DNA sequence: TGTGCCAGCAGCCTCCTCGCAGGGTGGGATGAGCAGTTCTTC. The chain recombines TRBV7-2 with TRBJ2-1; maybe TRBD1 (5 bases). Trimming took off 5 bases at V and 8 bases at J, with 16 bases between the two ends. Germline lookup yields CDR1 SGHTA and CDR2 FQGNSA. This CDR3 comprises 14 residues. The variable domain in full, with the rest retrieved from reference TRBV7-2 and TRBJ2-1, is GAGVSQSPSNKVTEKGKDVELRCDPISGHTALYWYRQSLGQGLEFLIYFQGNSAPDKSGLPSDRFSAERTGGSVSTLTIQRTQQEDSAVYLCASSLLAGWDEQFFGPGTRLTVL.

The chain combines TRBV3-1 with TRBJ1-2; 9 nucleotides align to TRBD1. From germline, CDR1 is LGHDT and CDR2 YNNKEL (reference sequence). This CDR3 has 12 amino acids. V lost 4 bases to trimming and J lost 8 bases; unmatched junction nucleotides: 2. For the CDR3, the DNA is TGTGCCAGCAGCCGACAGGGGGAAGGCTACACCTTC. Its translation: CASSRQGEGYTF.

Details on this clonotype: This may come from a read error, since a much larger clone is one base off. Here the CDR3 omits its conserved ending phenylalanine or tryptophan, so a read error is the likely source. The chain has TRBV19 and TRBJ2-1, with D maybe TRBD2 (6 bases). The CDR3 is 18 residues long. CDR1 and CDR2 (germline): LNHDA, SQIVND (reference sequence). The ends were cut back, 0 bases at V and 4 bases at J, with 19 bases in the middle. CDR3 sequence reads: CASSIESRRGYGYNEQFS. The CDR3 nucleotides are TGTGCCAGTAGTATAGAAAGCCGGCGGGGTTACGGGTACAATGAGCAGTTCTCC.

This clonotype was counted between two and nine times. The chain has TRBV4-2 and TRBJ2-5; 8 bases agree with TRBD2. Trimming took 0 bases from V and 5 from J; bases not matched to a gene: 8. This CDR3 contains 16 residues. CDR1 LGHNA and CDR2 YNFKEQ come from the germline V gene. The CDR3 DNA reads TGTGCCAGCAGCCAAGATGCCAGCGGGGGAGACGAGACCCAGTACTTC. It specifies CASSQDASGGDETQYF.

This clonotype was observed many times. The CDR3 DNA reads as TGTGCCAGCAGTGAATTAGGTAGCGGGGGGGCCGGGGAGACCCAGTACTTC. Encoded protein: CASSELGSGGAGETQYF. V usage is TRBV25-1 and J usage is TRBJ2-5, with TRBD2 identical over 11 bases. This CDR3 comprises 17 residues. Trimming took 1 base from V and 5 from J; bases not matched to a gene: 9. CDR1 and CDR2 from the germline V gene are MGHDK and SYGVNS. The full variable domain, completed using reference TRBV25-1 and TRBJ2-5, is EADIYQTPRYLVIGTGKKITLECSQTMGHDKMYWYQQDPGMELHLIHYSYGVNSTEKGDLSSESTVSRIRTEHFPLTLESARPSHTSQYLCASSELGSGGAGETQYFGPGTRLLVL.

This clonotype showed up many times. J is TRBJ2-7 and V is TRBV9; the match to TRBD1 covers 8 bases. The CDR3 is 14 residues long. With V trimmed by 0 bases and J by 5 bases, 4 bases remained unmatched. CDR1 is SGDLS and CDR2 is YYNGEE in the germline V gene. The CDR3 reads CASSVGDRPHEQYF. As DNA, the CDR3 is TGTGCCAGCAGCGTAGGGGACAGGCCCCACGAGCAGTACTTC.

This clonotype was counted at least ten times. The junction departs from germline at one end; a sequencing error may be responsible. This sequence joins TRBV12-3 or TRBV12-4 and TRBJ2-5, with TRBD2 matching over 11 bases. The CDR3 extends over 14 amino acids. CDR3 DNA sequence: TGTGCCAGCAGTATAGCGGGAGGGTTGGAGACCCAGTACTTC. Its protein product is CASSIAGGLETQYF.

The chain couples TRBV7-9 to TRBJ2-3; tentatively, D is TRBD1 or TRBD2 (5 bases each). The CDR3 loop spans 16 amino acids. Germline V gene lookup returns CDR1 SEHNR and CDR2 FQNEAQ (reference sequence). The V end lost 7 bases, the J end lost 0 bases, and 17 bases lay between the germline ends. The CDR3 protein is CASNPPLGDSTDTQYF. The CDR3, as DNA: TGTGCCAGCAACCCCCCGCTGGGGGATAGCACAGATACGCAGTATTTT. Variable domain in full (rest from reference TRBV7-9 and TRBJ2-3): DTGVSQNPRHKITKRGQNVTFRCDPISEHNRLYWYRQTLGQGPEFLTYFQNEAQLEKSRLLSDRFSAERPKGSFSTLEIQRTEQGDSAMYLCASNPPLGDSTDTQYFGPGTRLTVL.

This clonotype was picked up many times. Compared with germline, one end of the junction differs, possibly owing to a read error. The J gene is TRBJ1-1, the V gene TRBV28; no definite D call. Germline loops: CDR1 MDHEN, CDR2 SYDVKM. The CDR3 extends over 12 amino acids. The DNA of the CDR3 is TGTGCCAGCAGGGGAGTTTCCATAAGCTTCCTCTTT. This translates into CASRGVSISFLF.

The sample holds a few counts of this clonotype. The chain recombines TRBV6-2 or TRBV6-3 with TRBJ2-1, with 9 bases aligning to TRBD2. Germline V CDR1 and CDR2: MNHEY, SVGEGT. The CDR3 spans 16 residues. V was clipped by 10 bases and J by 8 bases; unmatched bases: 18. The CDR3 coding sequence is TGTGCCACCAACGGGCGGAGTAGCGGGGGCAGGGATGAGCAGTTCTTC. Translation: CATNGRSSGGRDEQFF.

A remark on this clonotype: One junction end does not reproduce the germline sequence, and a read error may be involved. DNA of the CDR3: TGCAGCGCGCACGCGGGAGCTGGCTACAATGTGCAGTTCTTC. This gives the protein CSAHAGAGYNVQFF. The chain employs TRBV29-1 and TRBJ2-1; TRBD2 matches 7 bases. CDR3 size: 14 residues. The germline CDR1 and CDR2 sequences are SQVTM and ANQGSEA.

This clonotype has ten or more counts. A single base separates this from a much larger clone, so it may be a read error. The gene calls are TRBV18 and TRBJ1-1; no reliable D call. This CDR3 region has 14 residues. Germline V gene sequence: CDR1 KGHSH, CDR2 LQKENI. Deletions cut 1 base from V and 1 base from J, with 7 bases between. CDR3 sequence (DNA): TGTGCCAGCTCACCACTCCCGGGGAACACTGAAGCTTTCTTT. This encodes CASSPLPGNTEAFF.

Ten or more counts support this clonotype. V gene TRBV4-3 combines with J gene TRBJ2-1; 7 bases agree with TRBD1. Germline-derived CDR1 and CDR2 are LGHNA and YSLEER. J was trimmed by 6 bases and V by 0 bases; bases with no gene match: 8. The CDR3 is 16 amino acids. CDR3 coding DNA: TGCGCCAGCAGCCAAGACAACAGGGGATATCCCAATGAGCAGTTCTTC. This gives the protein CASSQDNRGYPNEQFF.

This clonotype was picked up many times. The genes are TRBV5-1 and TRBJ1-5; 7 bases agree with TRBD1. V trimming: 2 bases; J trimming: 7 bases; junction bases outside the gene matches: 12. CDR3 size: 16 residues. Germline V CDR1 and CDR2: SGHRS, YFSETQ. CDR3 sequence (DNA): TGCGCCAGCAGCTTTGCCCCAGGGGGGGGTGACCAGCCCCAGCATTTT. This translates into CASSFAPGGGDQPQHF.

This clonotype was seen ten or more times. The CDR3 sequence: CASSFLAGGTDTQYF. The CDR3 DNA sequence: TGTGCCAGCAGCTTCCTCGCGGGCGGGACAGATACGCAGTATTTT. The J gene is TRBJ2-3, the V gene TRBV7-9; maybe TRBD2 (5 bases). Germline V CDR1 and CDR2: SEHNR, FQNEAQ (reference sequence). The length of the CDR3 is 15 residues. The V end was cut by 3 bases, the J end by 3 bases, with 13 bases between.

This clonotype came up many times. The V and J genes are TRBV4-2 and TRBJ2-1, with 8 bases fitting TRBD2. The CDR3 covers 17 residues. The germline V gene encodes CDR1 LGHNA and CDR2 YNFKEQ. V was clipped by 0 bases and J by 0 bases; unmatched bases: 4. CDR3 protein: CASSQDVSGSSYNEQFF. CDR3 coding DNA: TGTGCCAGCAGCCAAGATGTAAGCGGGAGCTCCTACAATGAGCAGTTCTTC.

The gene calls are TRBV2 and TRBJ2-2; D is uncertain. The CDR3 contains 15 residues. CDR1 and CDR2 from the germline V gene are SNHLY and FYNNEI. Trimming took 6 bases from V and 6 from J, leaving 17 bases between them. The CDR3 region is CASSYLLGVSGELFF. The CDR3 DNA sequence: TGTGCCAGCAGCTACTTGCTTGGGGTTTCCGGGGAGCTGTTTTTT.

This rearrangement joins TRBV20-1 to TRBJ2-5; 11 bases fit TRBD2. The CDR3 runs to 12 residues. The germline CDR1 and CDR2 sequences are DFQATT and SNEGSKA (reference sequence). J gave up 12 bases and V 0 bases, and 3 bases lay outside the gene matches. DNA for the CDR3: TGCAGTGCTAGAGAACCGACTAGCGGGGAGTACTTC. This codes for CSAREPTSGEYF.

This clonotype appeared many times. The chain is built from TRBV7-8 and TRBJ1-5; D possibly corresponds to TRBD1 (5 bases). V was clipped by 5 bases and J by 7 bases, with 9 bases between them. Germline assignment: CDR1 SGHVS and CDR2 FQNEAQ. This CDR3 has 12 residues. CDR3 bases: TGTGCCAGCAGCCTAGAGGGGCAGCCCCAGCATTTT. This encodes CASSLEGQPQHF.

V gene TRBV20-1 combines with J gene TRBJ2-3; D is uncertain. V lost 3 bases and J lost 6, with 7 bases in between. The germline gives CDR1 DFQATT, CDR2 SNEGSKA (reference sequence). This CDR3 is 11 amino acids long. In DNA, the CDR3 is TGCAGTGCTAGCCCGGAGGATACGCAGTATTTT. This translates into CSASPEDTQYF.

The CDR3 nucleotides are TGCAGCGCACCGAGGACTAGCGGTCGCACAGATACGCAGTATTTT. Translating it yields CSAPRTSGRTDTQYF. V gene TRBV29-1 combines with J gene TRBJ2-3, with 10 bases identical to TRBD2. The ends lost 7 bases at V and 1 base at J; junction bases unmatched: 8. This CDR3 contains 15 residues. The germline CDR1 and CDR2 sequences are SQVTM and ANQGSEA.

This clonotype was recorded many times. As DNA, the CDR3 is TGTGCCAGCTCACCGATTGGGAAGACCACAGATACGCAGTATTTT. Encoded protein: CASSPIGKTTDTQYF. This chain links TRBV18 with TRBJ2-3; D remains ambiguous. Deletions cut 3 bases from V and 2 bases from J, with 12 bases between. The CDR3 has 15 residues. From germline, CDR1 is KGHSH and CDR2 LQKENI.

Details on this clonotype: Just one base apart from a much larger clone, this may be a read error. The chain uses TRBV7-2 and TRBJ2-7, with D perhaps being TRBD1 or TRBD2 (5 bases each). The length of the CDR3 is 17 residues. Germline CDR1 SGHTA, CDR2 FQGNSA. The CDR3 DNA follows: TGTGCCAGCATCCGAGACCCGGGGAGAACAGGCCGTTACGAGCAGTGCTTC. Translated, it gives CASIRDPGRTGRYEQCF.

With regard to this clonotype: This clone may be a read error of a much larger clone one base away. The V and J genes are TRBV6-2 or TRBV6-3 and TRBJ2-7; 7 nucleotides match TRBD1. This CDR3 spans 16 amino acids. The V gene's germline CDR1 is MNHEY and CDR2 SVGEGT. The CDR3 DNA follows: TGTGCCAGCACTTATTCGTTTAGGACAGGAACCTACGAGCGGTACTTC. Amino acids: CASTYSFRTGTYERYF.

This clonotype has more than one count but fewer than ten. This chain connects TRBV25-1 to TRBJ1-1; 7 bases map to TRBD1. This CDR3 spans 13 amino acids. The ends lost 5 bases at V and 1 base at J; junction bases unmatched: 1. Germline CDR1 is MGHDK and CDR2 is SYGVNS. CDR3 DNA: TGTGCCAGCAGTAACAGGGGGAACACTGAAGCTTTCTTT. This sequence encodes CASSNRGNTEAFF.

J is TRBJ2-3 and V is TRBV2; 15 bases align to TRBD2. The CDR3 covers 14 residues. Germline V lookup: CDR1 SNHLY, CDR2 FYNNEI. V was pared by 6 bases and J by 7 bases, with 2 bases of the junction left unmatched. CDR3 DNA sequence: TGTGCCAGCAGCGGGACTAGCGGGAGGAATACGCAGTATTTT. Its translation is CASSGTSGRNTQYF.

Many counts were recorded for this clonotype. The chain employs TRBV15 and TRBJ2-1, with D perhaps matching TRBD2 (7 bases). The germline CDR1 and CDR2 sequences are LNHNV and YYDKDF (reference sequence). V was pared by 3 bases and J by 4 bases, with 19 bases between. The CDR3 is made up of 17 amino acids. The CDR3 is CATSRPTGAGTYNEQFF. CDR3 nucleotides: TGTGCCACCAGCAGGCCTACAGGAGCGGGGACATACAATGAGCAGTTCTTC.

This clonotype has at least ten counts. The chain recombines TRBV7-9 with TRBJ1-2, with TRBD1 identical over 7 bases. In germline, CDR1 is SEHNR, CDR2 FQNEAQ (reference sequence). Unmatched junction bases numbered 10, after V lost 5 bases and J lost 4 bases. There are 15 residues in the CDR3. The CDR3 DNA follows: TGTGCCAGCAGCCTGGGGACAGCAGCCACCTATGGCTACACCTTC. It specifies CASSLGTAATYGYTF. The full variable domain, completed using reference TRBV7-9 and TRBJ1-2, is DTGVSQNPRHKITKRGQNVTFRCDPISEHNRLYWYRQTLGQGPEFLTYFQNEAQLEKSRLLSDRFSAERPKGSFSTLEIQRTEQGDSAMYLCASSLGTAATYGYTFGSGTRLTVV.

This clonotype appeared a few times. The V gene is TRBV23-1, the J gene TRBJ1-1; D perhaps matches TRBD1 (5 bases). TRBV23-1 is treated as an ORF (open reading frame) with a function not yet certain. V lost 2 bases and J lost 1, with 11 bases in between. The CDR3 has 15 amino acids. The CDR3 coding sequence is TGCGCCAGCAGTCAACCGGGACCGAAGAACACTGAAGCTTTCTTT. Translated: CASSQPGPKNTEAFF.